The rows below give T cell receptor beta chains drawn from one sample of a study of blood T cell repertoires in COVID-19. Repertoires were generated with immunoSEQ multiplex PCR, while TCRdb's copy carries only in-frame clones and drops some. The data contain 200,000 to 250,000 clones, about 80% of them seen just once; the ten biggest clones take up roughly 1.9%. The sequencing input was peripheral blood. The source of these receptors is a man aged 25 to 40 who had recovered from COVID-19. Each CDR3 is given with its conserved first and last residue. The D gene is left open where the match is weak. Size values are once, few and many counts, or a class for expanded clones, and some rows have none.

CDR3aa | CDR3nt | j_gene | d_gene | v_gene | abundance
CASSYRGNTEAFF | TGCGCCAGCAGCTACAGGGGGAACACTGAAGCTTTCTTT | TRBJ1-1 | TRBD1 | TRBV5-1 | NA
CASRRPSGGGGELFF | TGCGCCAGCAGACGACCTAGCGGGGGAGGCGGGGAGCTGTTTTTT | TRBJ2-2 | TRBD2 | TRBV5-1 | NA
CASSQGTDGPIRYTF | TGTGCCAGCAGCCAGGGGACAGACGGCCCCATTCGCTACACCTTC | TRBJ1-2 | TRBD1 | TRBV3-1/TRBV3-2 | few
CAISRQGAYEQYF | TGTGCCATCAGTCGACAGGGCGCCTACGAGCAGTACTTC | TRBJ2-7 | TRBD1 | TRBV10-3 | NA
CASSPGTVPALHF | TGTGCCAGTAGTCCCGGGACAGTGCCGGCCCTCCACTTT | TRBJ1-6 | TRBD1 | TRBV19 | NA
CASSPGNSGANVLTF | TGTGCCAGCAGCCCAGGTAACTCTGGGGCCAACGTCCTGACTTTC | TRBJ2-6 | NA | TRBV4-2 | NA
CASNPTGKATEAFF | TGTGCCAGCAACCCAACAGGGAAGGCCACTGAAGCTTTCTTT | TRBJ1-1 | NA | TRBV7-9 | NA
CASSWDLKETQYF | TGTGCCAGCAGCTGGGACTTGAAAGAGACCCAGTACTTC | TRBJ2-5 | NA | TRBV11-2 | NA
CASSLRGGPNTGELFF | TGTGCCAGCAGCTTACGCGGGGGGCCGAACACCGGGGAGCTGTTTTTT | TRBJ2-2 | TRBD2 | TRBV11-2 | NA
CASRLTGKEEQYF | TGTGCCAGCAGGCTGACAGGGAAAGAAGAGCAGTACTTC | TRBJ2-7 | TRBD1 | TRBV12-3/TRBV12-4 | NA
CASSQVGGPSTDTQYF | TGTGCCAGCAGCCAAGTAGGAGGGCCTAGCACAGATACGCAGTATTTT | TRBJ2-3 | NA | TRBV14 | NA
CASSLAVNTGELFF | TGTGCCAGCAGCTTAGCAGTGAACACCGGGGAGCTGTTTTTT | TRBJ2-2 | NA | TRBV11-2 | NA
CAGTRQGTGLGYTF | TGTGCCGGGACGAGACAGGGAACCGGTCTCGGCTACACCTTC | TRBJ1-2 | TRBD1 | TRBV6-5 | NA
CASSPGTSGDYEQYF | TGTGCCAGCAGCCCGGGGACTAGCGGGGACTACGAGCAGTACTTC | TRBJ2-7 | TRBD2 | TRBV4-2 | NA
CASTFEGSYGYTF | TGCGCCAGCACCTTTGAGGGATCCTATGGCTACACCTTC | TRBJ1-2 | NA | TRBV5-1 | NA
CASSLAGEGDTQYF | TGTGCCAGCAGCTTAGCAGGGGAGGGAGATACGCAGTATTTT | TRBJ2-3 | TRBD2 | TRBV7-7 | once
CASSQGWTSGSTDTQYF | TGTGCCAGCAGCCAAGGGTGGACTAGCGGTAGCACAGATACGCAGTATTTT | TRBJ2-3 | TRBD2 | TRBV3-1/TRBV3-2 | NA
CASRESGGLTDTQYF | TGTGCCAGCAGGGAGAGCGGGGGACTCACAGATACGCAGTATTTT | TRBJ2-3 | TRBD2 | TRBV2 | NA
CASSSRTSGGAVTGELFF | TGTGCCAGCAGCTCGAGGACTAGCGGGGGGGCTGTCACCGGGGAGCTGTTTTTT | TRBJ2-2 | TRBD2 | TRBV11-2 | NA
CASSARQGSNYGYTF | TGTGCCAGCAGCGCCCGTCAGGGATCGAACTATGGCTACACCTTC | TRBJ1-2 | NA | TRBV9 | NA
CATKQGAVGNGYTF | TGTGCCACCAAACAGGGGGCGGTCGGAAATGGCTACACCTTC | TRBJ1-2 | TRBD1 | TRBV2 | once
CASSEALTGKLFF | TGTGCCAGCAGTGAAGCGCTTACAGGGAAACTGTTTTTT | TRBJ1-4 | NA | TRBV6-1 | NA
CASSAHAGGSYAYNEQFF | TGTGCCAGCAGTGCTCATGCGGGGGGGTCTTATGCCTACAATGAGCAGTTCTTC | TRBJ2-1 | TRBD2 | TRBV25-1 | NA
CASSPTSGGADTQYF | TGCGCCAGCAGCCCGACTAGCGGGGGTGCAGATACGCAGTATTTT | TRBJ2-3 | TRBD2 | TRBV4-1 | NA
CASSDYRSSYNSPLHF | TGTGCCAGCAGTGACTACAGGAGCTCCTATAATTCACCCCTCCACTTT | TRBJ1-6 | NA | TRBV2 | NA
CASCLAGRGNEQFF | TGCGCCAGCTGTCTAGCGGGGCGAGGCAATGAGCAGTTCTTC | TRBJ2-1 | TRBD2 | TRBV5-1 | NA
CASSSGLAGGAETQYF | TGCGCCAGCAGCTCGGGACTAGCGGGGGGGGCAGAGACCCAGTACTTC | TRBJ2-5 | TRBD2 | TRBV4-1 | NA
CAISERTSGGGSTDTQYF | TGTGCCATCAGTGAGAGGACTAGCGGGGGCGGTAGCACAGATACGCAGTATTTT | TRBJ2-3 | TRBD2 | TRBV10-3 | NA
CASRPRATNEKLFF | TGTGCCAGCAGACCCCGGGCAACTAATGAAAAACTGTTTTTT | TRBJ1-4 | NA | TRBV2 | once
CASSPGTSARWEQFF | TGTGCCAGCAGCCCCGGGACTAGCGCCCGGTGGGAGCAGTTCTTC | TRBJ2-1 | TRBD2 | TRBV7-9 | NA
CASSPMTGYTGELFF | TGTGCCAGCAGCCCGATGACAGGGTACACCGGGGAGCTGTTTTTT | TRBJ2-2 | TRBD1 | TRBV14 | NA
CASSSVGTGVSEQYF | TGTGCCAGCAGCTCTGTTGGAACAGGGGTGAGTGAGCAGTACTTC | TRBJ2-7 | TRBD1 | TRBV5-4 | NA
CASAEGEQPQHF | TGTGCCAGCGCCGAGGGTGAGCAGCCCCAGCATTTT | TRBJ1-5 | NA | TRBV28 | NA
CASGSRSDTQYF | TGTGCTAGTGGTTCGAGGTCGGATACGCAGTATTTT | TRBJ2-3 | NA | TRBV12-5 | NA
CASSEGAGAFTDTQYF | TGTGCCAGCAGTGAAGGGGCGGGGGCCTTCACAGATACGCAGTATTTT | TRBJ2-3 | NA | TRBV6-1 | NA
CASSEGDRETGELFF | TGTGCCAGCAGTGAAGGGGACAGGGAAACCGGGGAGCTGTTTTTT | TRBJ2-2 | TRBD1 | TRBV25-1 | NA
CASSQETGGPTEAFF | TGTGCCAGCAGCCAAGAAACGGGGGGGCCCACTGAAGCTTTCTTT | TRBJ1-1 | NA | TRBV14 | NA
CASSESWRGGETQYF | TGTGCCAGCAGTGAATCTTGGCGGGGGGGAGAGACCCAGTACTTC | TRBJ2-5 | TRBD2 | TRBV25-1 | NA